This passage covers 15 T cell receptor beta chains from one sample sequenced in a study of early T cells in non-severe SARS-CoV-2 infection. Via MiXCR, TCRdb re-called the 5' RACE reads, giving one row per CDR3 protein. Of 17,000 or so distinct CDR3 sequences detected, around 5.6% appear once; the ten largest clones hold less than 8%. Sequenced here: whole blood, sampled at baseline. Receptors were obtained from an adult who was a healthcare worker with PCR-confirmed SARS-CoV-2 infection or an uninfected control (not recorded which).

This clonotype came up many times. In nucleotides, the CDR3 is TGTGCTCCCCAGGAGAGAGCAGAGACCCAGTACTTC. Amino acid sequence: CAPQERAETQYF. V gene TRBV6-2 or TRBV6-3 combines with J gene TRBJ2-5; D unresolved. The germline V gene encodes CDR1 MNHEY and CDR2 SVGEGT. The CDR3 consists of 12 residues.

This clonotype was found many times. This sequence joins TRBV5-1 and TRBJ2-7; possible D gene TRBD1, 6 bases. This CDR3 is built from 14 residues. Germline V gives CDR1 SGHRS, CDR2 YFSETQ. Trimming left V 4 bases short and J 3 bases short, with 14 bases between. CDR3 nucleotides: TGCGCCAGCAGCCCGGGTGGGACAAGCTACGAGCAGTACTTC. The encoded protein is CASSPGGTSYEQYF.

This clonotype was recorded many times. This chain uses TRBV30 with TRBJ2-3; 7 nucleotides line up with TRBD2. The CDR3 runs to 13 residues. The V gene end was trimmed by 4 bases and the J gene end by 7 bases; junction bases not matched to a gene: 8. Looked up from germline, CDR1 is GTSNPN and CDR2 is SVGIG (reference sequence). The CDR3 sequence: CAWTSGVQNTQYF. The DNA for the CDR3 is TGTGCCTGGACCAGCGGGGTCCAAAATACGCAGTATTTT.

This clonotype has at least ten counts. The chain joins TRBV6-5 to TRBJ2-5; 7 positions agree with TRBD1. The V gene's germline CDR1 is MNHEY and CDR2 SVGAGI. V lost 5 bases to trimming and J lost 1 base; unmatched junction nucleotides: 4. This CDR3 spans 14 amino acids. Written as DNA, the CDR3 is TGTGCCAGCAGTGGCCGGGACAGCCAAGAGACCCAGTACTTC. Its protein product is CASSGRDSQETQYF.

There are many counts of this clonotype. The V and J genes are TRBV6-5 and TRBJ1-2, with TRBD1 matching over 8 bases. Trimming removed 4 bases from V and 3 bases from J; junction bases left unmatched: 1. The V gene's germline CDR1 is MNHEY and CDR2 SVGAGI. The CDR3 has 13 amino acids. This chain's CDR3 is CASSSGGYYGYTF. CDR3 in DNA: TGTGCCAGCAGTTCAGGGGGCTACTATGGCTACACCTTC.

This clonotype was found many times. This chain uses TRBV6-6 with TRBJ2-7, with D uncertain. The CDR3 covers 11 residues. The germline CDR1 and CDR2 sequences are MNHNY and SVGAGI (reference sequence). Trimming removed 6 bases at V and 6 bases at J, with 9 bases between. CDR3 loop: CASRYKGEQYF. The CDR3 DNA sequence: TGTGCCAGCAGATACAAAGGCGAGCAGTACTTC.

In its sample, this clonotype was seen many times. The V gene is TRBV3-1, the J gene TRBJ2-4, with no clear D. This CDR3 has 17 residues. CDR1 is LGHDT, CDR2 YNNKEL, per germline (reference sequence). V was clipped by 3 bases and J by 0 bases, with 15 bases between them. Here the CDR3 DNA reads TGTGCCAGCAGCCATGAACTGAACACTTTAGCCAAAAACATTCAGTACTTC. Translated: CASSHELNTLAKNIQYF.

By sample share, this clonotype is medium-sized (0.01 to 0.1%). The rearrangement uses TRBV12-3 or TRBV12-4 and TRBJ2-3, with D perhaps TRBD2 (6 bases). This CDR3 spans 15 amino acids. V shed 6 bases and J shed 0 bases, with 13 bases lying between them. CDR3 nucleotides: TGTGCCAGCAGCCCTGGGGGACTCAGCACAGATACGCAGTATTTT. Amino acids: CASSPGGLSTDTQYF.

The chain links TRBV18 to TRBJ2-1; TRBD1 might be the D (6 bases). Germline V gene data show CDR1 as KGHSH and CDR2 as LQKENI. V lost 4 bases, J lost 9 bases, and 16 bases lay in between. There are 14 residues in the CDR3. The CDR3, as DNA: TGTGCCAGCTCACTCGCCGGTGGGGGCACTGAGCAGTTCTTC. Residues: CASSLAGGGTEQFF.

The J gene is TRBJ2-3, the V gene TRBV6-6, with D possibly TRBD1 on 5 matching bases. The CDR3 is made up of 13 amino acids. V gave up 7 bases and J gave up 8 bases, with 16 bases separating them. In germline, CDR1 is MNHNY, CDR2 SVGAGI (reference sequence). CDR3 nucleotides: TGTGCCAGCATTCTACAGGTATACGGTACGCAGTATTTT. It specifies CASILQVYGTQYF.

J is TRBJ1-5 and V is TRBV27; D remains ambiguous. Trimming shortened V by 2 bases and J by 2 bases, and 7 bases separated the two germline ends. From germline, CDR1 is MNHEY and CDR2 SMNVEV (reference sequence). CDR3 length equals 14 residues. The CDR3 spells CASSLRQGNQPQHF. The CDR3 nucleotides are TGTGCCAGCAGTTTACGGCAGGGCAATCAGCCCCAGCATTTT.

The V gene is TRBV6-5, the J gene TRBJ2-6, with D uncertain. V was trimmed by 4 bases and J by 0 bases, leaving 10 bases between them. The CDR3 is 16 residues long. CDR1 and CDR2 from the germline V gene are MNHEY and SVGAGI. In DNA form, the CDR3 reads TGTGCCAGCAGTTTGGCAGACCCCTCTGGGGCCAACGTCCTGACTTTC. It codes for CASSLADPSGANVLTF.

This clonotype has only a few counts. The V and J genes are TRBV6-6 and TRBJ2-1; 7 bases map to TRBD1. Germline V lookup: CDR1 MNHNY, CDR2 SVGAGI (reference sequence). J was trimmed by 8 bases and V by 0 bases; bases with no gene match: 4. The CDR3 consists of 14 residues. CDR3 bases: TGTGCCAGCAGTTACTCGGACAGGTTTTATGAGCAGTTCTTC. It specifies CASSYSDRFYEQFF.

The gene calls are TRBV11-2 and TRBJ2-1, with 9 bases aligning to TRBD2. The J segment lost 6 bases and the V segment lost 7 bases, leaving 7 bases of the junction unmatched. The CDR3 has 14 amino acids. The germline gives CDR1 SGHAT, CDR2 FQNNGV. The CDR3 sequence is CASTDGRGGNEQFF. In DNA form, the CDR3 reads TGTGCCAGCACTGATGGGCGGGGGGGCAATGAGCAGTTCTTC.

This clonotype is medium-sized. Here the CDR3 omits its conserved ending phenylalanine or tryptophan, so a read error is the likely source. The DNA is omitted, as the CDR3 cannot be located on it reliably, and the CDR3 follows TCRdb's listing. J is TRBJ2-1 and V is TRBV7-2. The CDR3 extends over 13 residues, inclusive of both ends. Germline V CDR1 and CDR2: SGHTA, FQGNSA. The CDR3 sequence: CASSLDPRNLSSL.